The 29 T cell receptor beta chains reported below all come from one sample, sequenced in a study of vaccination effects on CD4 cells after COVID-19. Libraries were prepared by immunoSEQ multiplex PCR; TCRdb keeps only in-frame clonotypes and omits some of them. This sample has tens of thousands of clones, with more than 65% found just once. These TCRs' antigens remain unknown. Viral peptide pool expansion of antigen-specific CD4+ T cells preceded sequencing in the ViraFEST assay. An approximately ten-day culture period preceded the isolation of CD4+ T cells. Each participant was given two doses of one vaccine (BNT162b2 or mRNA-1273). The sequences come from CD4+ T cells from PBMCs cultured with HCoV-229E spike peptides, collected after COVID-19 vaccination. The source is a human donor who received a COVID-19 vaccine.

The table lists this clone with a count of one. The DNA for the CDR3 is TGTGCCAGCTCACCACGCGCGTCAGACTCTGGAAACACCATATATTTT. Protein sequence: CASSPRASDSGNTIYF. The chain is built from TRBV18 and TRBJ1-3; D not certain. The CDR3 has 16 residues. Trimming cost V 1 base and J 0 bases, with 10 bases left between them. CDR1 is KGHSH, CDR2 LQKENI, per germline.

This rearrangement joins TRBV19 to TRBJ1-5; D gene unclear. V was pared by 3 bases and J by 2 bases, with 11 bases between. The CDR3 consists of 15 residues. CDR1 LNHDA and CDR2 SQIVND come from the germline V gene (reference sequence). The CDR3 here is CASSIRAMGNQPQHF. CDR3 nucleotide sequence: TGTGCCAGTAGTATTAGGGCAATGGGCAATCAGCCCCAGCATTTT. The full variable domain, in which reference TRBV19 and TRBJ1-5 provide the parts outside the CDR3, is DGGITQSPKYLFRKEGQNVTLSCEQNLNHDAMYWYRQDPGQGLRLIYYSQIVNDFQKGDIAEGYSVSREKKESFPLTVTSAQKNPTAFYLCASSIRAMGNQPQHFGDGTRLSIL.

The chain joins TRBV25-1 to TRBJ2-6; no definite D call. Trimming pared 1 base from V and 0 bases from J, leaving 7 bases between. The CDR3 is made up of 16 amino acids. Germline V gives CDR1 MGHDK, CDR2 SYGVNS. The CDR3 region has the DNA TGTGCCAGCAGTGAATTCTGGTCCTCTGGGGCCAACGTCCTGACTTTC. Translated, it gives CASSEFWSSGANVLTF.

The chain has TRBV7-7 and TRBJ2-5; 13 bases match TRBD2. The trim removed 1 base at V and 5 bases at J, leaving 7 bases unmatched. The CDR3 runs 17 residues. Germline V gene sequence: CDR1 SSHAT, CDR2 FNYEAQ (reference sequence). CDR3 region: CASSLVGTSGRGETQYF. The CDR3 coding sequence is TGTGCCAGCAGCTTAGTGGGTACTAGCGGGAGGGGGGAGACCCAGTACTTC.

This chain connects TRBV11-3 to TRBJ2-7, with D possibly matching TRBD1 (6 bases). Germline V gene data show CDR1 as SGHNT and CDR2 as YENEEA. V shed 1 base and J shed 4 bases, with 8 bases lying between them. This CDR3 contains 13 residues. CDR3 in amino acids: CASSLAQGYEQYF. The CDR3 DNA is TGTGCCAGCAGCTTAGCCCAGGGGTACGAGCAGTACTTC.

This clone turned up a few times. The chain carries TRBV5-7 and TRBJ1-5; D is unresolved. TRBV5-7 is placed among ORFs of uncertain function. The CDR3 spans 13 residues. V shed 0 bases and J shed 7 bases, with 8 bases lying between them. The CDR3 sequence: CASSLEGPQPQHF. The DNA for the CDR3 is TGTGCCAGCAGCTTGGAGGGTCCCCAGCCCCAGCATTTT.

The V and J genes are TRBV5-1 and TRBJ2-2, with TRBD2 identical over 9 bases. Germline CDR1 reads SGHRS; CDR2 reads YFSETQ. V trimming: 0 bases; J trimming: 6 bases; junction bases outside the gene matches: 3. The CDR3 runs 15 residues. The CDR3 region has the DNA TGCGCCAGCAGCTTGGTGGGACTAGCCTCCGGGGAGCTGTTTTTT. Protein: CASSLVGLASGELFF.

The J gene is TRBJ1-2, the V gene TRBV24-1; D unclear. CDR3 length: 15 amino acids. The V and J ends lost 3 bases and 4 bases respectively, with 14 bases between them. Germline CDR1 and CDR2: KGHDR and SFDVKD. The CDR3, as DNA: TGTGCCACCAGTGATCCCACCTCCGAGGGCTATGGCTACACCTTC. The encoded protein is CATSDPTSEGYGYTF.

The rearrangement joins TRBV5-1 to TRBJ2-4; 8 bases are shared with TRBD2. Per germline, CDR1 SGHRS and CDR2 YFSETQ. The V segment lost 1 base and the J segment 5 bases; nucleotides outside the gene matches: 5. CDR3 length equals 15 residues. CDR3 in amino acids: CASSLTGGAENIQYF. CDR3 DNA: TGCGCCAGCAGCTTGACCGGGGGGGCCGAAAACATTCAGTACTTC.

The chain links TRBV7-8 to TRBJ1-1; 7 positions agree with TRBD1. V lost 4 bases to trimming and J lost 3 bases; unmatched junction nucleotides: 5. CDR1 and CDR2 (germline): SGHVS, FQNEAQ. The CDR3 covers 14 residues. In DNA, the CDR3 is TGTGCCAGCAGCTATGACAGGGTATACACTGAAGCTTTCTTT. It codes for CASSYDRVYTEAFF.

The chain is built from TRBV6-6 and TRBJ1-5; D possibly corresponds to TRBD1 (5 bases). Deletions cut 6 bases from V and 7 bases from J, with 13 bases between. The CDR3 is made up of 13 amino acids. Per the germline V gene, CDR1 is MNHNY and CDR2 is SVGAGI (reference sequence). The CDR3 sequence is CASRAGREQPQHF. CDR3 coding DNA: TGTGCCAGCAGGGCCGGCAGGGAACAGCCCCAGCATTTT.

This clone showed up just a few times. The chain employs TRBV7-7 and TRBJ2-5; 16 bases match TRBD2. Losses at the gene ends were 5 bases for V and 7 bases for J; bases not matched to a gene: 4. The CDR3 has 15 amino acids. Germline V lookup: CDR1 SSHAT, CDR2 FNYEAQ (reference sequence). This chain's CDR3 is CASSTGTSGGGTQYF. Here the CDR3 DNA reads TGTGCCAGCAGCACCGGGACTAGCGGGGGGGGGACCCAGTACTTC.

This chain connects TRBV11-2 to TRBJ2-3; tentatively, D is TRBD2 (6 bases). This CDR3 region has 16 residues. Germline CDR1 and CDR2: SGHAT and FQNNGV. Trimming shortened V by 5 bases and J by 11 bases, and 26 bases separated the two germline ends. The CDR3 region is CASSPDYSLSFWKQYF. The CDR3 DNA reads as TGTGCCAGCAGCCCGGACTACTCCCTTTCTTTTTGGAAGCAGTATTTT.

The chain couples TRBV6-5 to TRBJ1-5; 12 nucleotides match TRBD1. There are 15 residues in the CDR3. V shed 6 bases, J shed 6 bases, and the junction held 6 bases outside the gene matches. From germline, CDR1 is MNHEY and CDR2 SVGAGI. The CDR3 sequence: CASRAGQGAGQPQHF. DNA for the CDR3: TGTGCCAGCAGGGCGGGACAGGGGGCTGGTCAGCCCCAGCATTTT.

The chain couples TRBV3-1 (or the pseudogene TRBV3-2) to TRBJ1-2; tentatively, D is TRBD1 (6 bases). Trimming removed 8 bases at V and 4 bases at J, with 20 bases between. The CDR3 has 15 residues. Germline V gene lookup returns CDR1 LGHDT and CDR2 YNNKEL (reference sequence). This CDR3 reads CASSRGPDGAYGYTF. The CDR3 nucleotides are TGTGCCAGCTCCCGGGGGCCCGACGGCGCCTATGGCTACACCTTC.

This clone showed up just a few times. This chain links TRBV10-2 with TRBJ2-2; a possible D gene is TRBD2 (6 bases). V was pared by 3 bases and J by 4 bases, with 15 bases between. Per germline, CDR1 WSHSY and CDR2 SAAADI. The CDR3 spans 16 residues. The CDR3 sequence: CASSETLGLRTGELFF. The CDR3 nucleotides read TGCGCCAGCAGTGAAACGTTGGGACTTCGCACCGGGGAGCTGTTTTTT.

A single count supports this clone. The chain recombines TRBV19 with TRBJ1-3; D not certain. Germline loops: CDR1 LNHDA, CDR2 SQIVND (reference sequence). CDR3 length: 15 amino acids. V gave up 7 bases and J gave up 0 bases, with 13 bases separating them. CDR3 in amino acids: CASTTGGVSGNTIYF. The CDR3 DNA is TGTGCCAGTACCACGGGCGGGGTCTCTGGAAACACCATATATTTT. Drawing the rest from reference TRBV19 and TRBJ1-3, the complete variable domain is DGGITQSPKYLFRKEGQNVTLSCEQNLNHDAMYWYRQDPGQGLRLIYYSQIVNDFQKGDIAEGYSVSREKKESFPLTVTSAQKNPTAFYLCASTTGGVSGNTIYFGEGSWLTVV.

The J gene is TRBJ2-6, the V gene TRBV2; D is uncertain. This CDR3 spans 12 amino acids. The germline CDR1 and CDR2 sequences are SNHLY and FYNNEI. V was clipped by 5 bases and J by 8 bases, with 7 bases between them. CDR3 protein: CASSPLPNVLTF. Here the CDR3 DNA reads TGTGCCAGCAGTCCATTACCCAACGTCCTGACTTTC.

V gene TRBV10-1 combines with J gene TRBJ2-5; D unclear. This CDR3 has 13 amino acids. V lost 6 bases and J 2 bases, leaving 10 bases between the germline ends. Germline V gene lookup returns CDR1 WNHNN and CDR2 SYGVQD (reference sequence). The CDR3 nucleotides read TGCGCCAGCAGCTCTGACCAGCAAGAGACCCAGTACTTC. The encoded protein is CASSSDQQETQYF.

The chain carries TRBV7-9 and TRBJ2-4; 12 positions agree with TRBD2. CDR1 SEHNR and CDR2 FQNEAQ come from the germline V gene (reference sequence). J lost 12 bases, V lost 5 bases, and 8 bases had no gene match. This CDR3 comprises 14 residues. DNA of the CDR3: TGTGCCAGCAGCCCTAGCGGGGGGGCAGGTTCTCAGTACTTC. The encoded protein is CASSPSGGAGSQYF. The full variable domain, completed using reference TRBV7-9 and TRBJ2-4, is DTGVSQNPRHKITKRGQNVTFRCDPISEHNRLYWYRQTLGQGPEFLTYFQNEAQLEKSRLLSDRFSAERPKGSFSTLEIQRTEQGDSAMYLCASSPSGGAGSQYFGAGTRLSVL.

V gene TRBV19 combines with J gene TRBJ2-3, with 8 bases identical to TRBD1. CDR3 length equals 13 residues. With V trimmed by 9 bases and J by 0 bases, 2 bases remained unmatched. The germline V gene encodes CDR1 LNHDA and CDR2 SQIVND (reference sequence). The CDR3 bases are TGTGCCAGCAGACAGGGGAGCACAGATACGCAGTATTTT. Protein: CASRQGSTDTQYF.

V usage is TRBV7-9 and J usage is TRBJ2-4; D is perhaps TRBD2 (7 bases). With 0 bases removed from V and 15 bases from J, the gap between germline ends came to 12 bases. Germline V gene lookup returns CDR1 SEHNR and CDR2 FQNEAQ (reference sequence). CDR3 size: 12 residues. CDR3 DNA: TGTGCCAGCAGCTTAGCGGAGGGGGGGCGGTACTTC. It is translated as CASSLAEGGRYF.

The chain uses TRBV19 and TRBJ1-3; D ambiguous. Germline V gene lookup returns CDR1 LNHDA and CDR2 SQIVND (reference sequence). The CDR3 runs 17 residues. With 2 bases removed from V and 0 bases from J, the gap between germline ends came to 14 bases. CDR3 amino acids: CASSIRFYLSSGNTIYF. The DNA for the CDR3 is TGTGCCAGTAGTATAAGGTTCTATCTCAGCTCTGGAAACACCATATATTTT. The whole variable domain, remainder taken from reference TRBV19 and TRBJ1-3, is DGGITQSPKYLFRKEGQNVTLSCEQNLNHDAMYWYRQDPGQGLRLIYYSQIVNDFQKGDIAEGYSVSREKKESFPLTVTSAQKNPTAFYLCASSIRFYLSSGNTIYFGEGSWLTVV.

V is TRBV10-1 and J is TRBJ1-5, with D unresolved. The germline CDR1 and CDR2 sequences are WNHNN and SYGVQD (reference sequence). The CDR3 covers 14 residues. V lost 3 bases, J lost 4 bases, and 10 bases lay in between. CDR3 protein: CASSEGAGNQPQHF. The CDR3 DNA reads TGCGCCAGCAGTGAAGGAGCAGGTAATCAGCCCCAGCATTTT.

The chain couples TRBV2 to TRBJ1-1, with D perhaps TRBD1 (6 bases). Between the trimmed V and J ends, which lost 4 bases and 8 bases, there was a span of 11 bases. Germline-derived CDR1 and CDR2 are SNHLY and FYNNEI. The CDR3 covers 12 residues. CDR3 in amino acids: CASSGDTLEAFF. CDR3 DNA sequence: TGTGCCAGCAGTGGGGACACCCTCGAAGCTTTCTTT.

The rearrangement uses TRBV5-5 and TRBJ2-2; 11 bases agree with TRBD1. The CDR3 totals 16 residues. The germline CDR1 and CDR2 sequences are SGHKS and YYEKEE (reference sequence). The trim removed 4 bases at V and 5 bases at J, leaving 7 bases unmatched. The CDR3, as DNA: TGTGCCAGCAGCCCGCGGACAGGGGGCAATACCGGGGAGCTGTTTTTT. Protein sequence: CASSPRTGGNTGELFF.

CDR3 amino acids: CASSDPDRDEQFF. CDR3 DNA: TGCGCCAGCAGTGATCCGGACCGGGATGAGCAGTTCTTC. V gene TRBV10-1 combines with J gene TRBJ2-1; D not resolved. The CDR3 totals 13 residues. Germline V CDR1 and CDR2: WNHNN, SYGVQD (reference sequence). The ends were cut back, 3 bases at V and 8 bases at J, with 11 bases in the middle.

The chain couples TRBV5-1 to TRBJ1-3; D not resolved. Germline values: CDR1 SGHRS, CDR2 YFSETQ. This CDR3 has 15 amino acids. The V and J ends lost 4 bases and 0 bases respectively, with 11 bases between them. CDR3 DNA: TGCGCCAGCAGCCGGACGGAGAGCTCTGGAAACACCATATATTTT. Its protein product is CASSRTESSGNTIYF.

V usage is TRBV2 and J usage is TRBJ2-5, with D possibly called TRBD1 or TRBD2 (5 bases each). Germline CDR1 reads SNHLY; CDR2 reads FYNNEI. The V end lost 0 bases, the J end lost 1 base, and 18 bases lay between the germline ends. The CDR3 sequence is 18 residues long. DNA for the CDR3: TGTGCCAGCAGTGAAGCGCTGGGGCGGGCCTGGGGCCAAGAGACCCAGTACTTC. It codes for CASSEALGRAWGQETQYF.